This T cell receptor (beta chain) comes out of a study of identical twins. Broader study findings: Twins shared beta out-of-frame sequences in excess, but this excess was weaker.

TCRdb analysed the 5' RACE reads with MiXCR anew, one entry per CDR3 protein. The sample lists about 1.7 million distinct CDR3 sequences, around 29% occurring once. Germline values: CDR1 DFQATT, CDR2 SNEGSKA (reference sequence). The CDR3 has 16 residues. V trimming: 2 bases; J trimming: 2 bases; junction bases outside the gene matches: 7. With regard to this clonotype: What it binds is unknown.

The source of this sequence is a newborn girl in good health. V usage is TRBV20-1 and J usage is TRBJ2-1; 9 positions agree with TRBD2. Sequenced material: cord blood. CDR3 loop: CSARPRRLAAYNEQFF. Written as DNA, the CDR3 is TGCAGTGCTAGACCGAGGCGACTAGCGGCCTACAATGAGCAGTTCTTC.